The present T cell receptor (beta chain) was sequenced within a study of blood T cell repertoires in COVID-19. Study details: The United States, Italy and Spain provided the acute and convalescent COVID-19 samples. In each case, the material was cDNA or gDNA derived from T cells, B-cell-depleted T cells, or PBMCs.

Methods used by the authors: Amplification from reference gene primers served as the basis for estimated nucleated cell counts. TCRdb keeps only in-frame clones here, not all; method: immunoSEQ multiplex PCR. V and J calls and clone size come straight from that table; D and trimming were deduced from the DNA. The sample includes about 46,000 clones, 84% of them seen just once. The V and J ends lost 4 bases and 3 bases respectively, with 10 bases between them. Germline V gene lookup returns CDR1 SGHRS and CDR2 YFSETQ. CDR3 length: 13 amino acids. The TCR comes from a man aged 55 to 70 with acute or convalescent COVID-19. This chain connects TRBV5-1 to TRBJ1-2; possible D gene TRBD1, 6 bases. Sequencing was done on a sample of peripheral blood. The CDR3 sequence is CASSPDRDYGYTF. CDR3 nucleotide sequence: TGCGCCAGCAGCCCGGACAGAGACTATGGCTACACCTTC.